A single sample is the source of the 32 T cell receptor beta chains below, sequenced in a study of T cells after yellow fever vaccination. TCRdb processed the 5' RACE reads anew with MiXCR; each CDR3 protein has one entry. The sample records roughly 150,000 distinct CDR3 sequences, 5% to 7.5% being singletons. Specimen: CD4+ T cells sorted from PBMCs, collected 10 days after the yellow fever booster vaccination. All receptors come from a man between 25 and 39 years old who received the YFV17D yellow fever vaccine.

This clonotype has only a few counts. The chain is built from TRBV19 and TRBJ2-1; D gene uncertain. In germline, CDR1 is LNHDA, CDR2 SQIVND (reference sequence). The CDR3 loop spans 14 amino acids. Trimming removed 5 bases from V and 8 bases from J, with 16 bases in between. The CDR3 loop reads CASSLLGPRDEQFF. As DNA, the CDR3 is TGTGCCAGTAGTTTGCTAGGACCGCGAGATGAGCAGTTCTTC.

This clonotype was recorded many times. The chain carries TRBV11-1 and TRBJ2-6; D is unclear. Per germline, CDR1 SGHAT and CDR2 FQDESV (reference sequence). Trimming shortened V by 5 bases and J by 0 bases, and 14 bases separated the two germline ends. The CDR3 covers 17 residues. The CDR3 reads CASSLSPPLSGANVLTF. The CDR3 DNA follows: TGTGCCAGCAGCCTATCCCCCCCCCTCTCTGGGGCCAACGTCCTGACTTTC. The full variable domain, with the rest looked up from reference TRBV11-1 and TRBJ2-6, is EAEVAQSPRYKITEKSQAVAFWCDPISGHATLYWYRQILGQGPELLVQFQDESVVDDSQLPKDRFSAERLKGVDSTLKIQPAELGDSAMYLCASSLSPPLSGANVLTFGAGSRLTVL.

Remarks on this clonotype: One end of the junction is discordant with germline, which a read error may explain. The chain joins TRBV20-1 to TRBJ2-3, with 12 positions matching TRBD2. The germline V gene has CDR1 DFQATT and CDR2 SNEGSKA (reference sequence). CDR3 length equals 17 residues. The CDR3, as DNA: TGCTGTGCTAGGGCCTCTAGCGGGAGGGCCGTGGTAGATACGCAGTATTTT. As protein: CCARASSGRAVVDTQYF.

The chain uses TRBV18 and TRBJ1-1; D is unclear. Per germline, CDR1 KGHSH and CDR2 LQKENI. V lost 4 bases and J 3 bases, leaving 12 bases between the germline ends. The CDR3 is 14 residues long. The CDR3 loop is CASSRGGVYTEAFF. DNA for the CDR3: TGTGCCAGCTCACGGGGAGGAGTTTACACTGAAGCTTTCTTT.

There are many counts of this clonotype. In nucleotides, the CDR3 is TGCGCCAGCAGCTTGTTCGAATTTGGAGATACGCAGTATTTT. As protein: CASSLFEFGDTQYF. The rearrangement links TRBV5-1 to TRBJ2-3; D is unclear. The CDR3 sequence is 14 residues long. Per germline, CDR1 SGHRS and CDR2 YFSETQ. V was cut by 1 base and J by 5 bases, with 11 bases left in between.

There are many counts of this clonotype. This rearrangement joins TRBV19 to TRBJ2-3; no clear D gene. Germline CDR1 reads LNHDA; CDR2 reads SQIVND (reference sequence). This CDR3 spans 16 amino acids. V was clipped by 4 bases and J by 7 bases, with 21 bases between them. Here the CDR3 reads CASSTSWVGRGYTQYF. In DNA form, the CDR3 reads TGTGCCAGTAGTACCTCTTGGGTAGGACGTGGGTATACGCAGTATTTT.

This clonotype was found many times. The chain employs TRBV20-1 and TRBJ2-3, with TRBD2 identical over 12 bases. The CDR3 is made up of 16 amino acids. CDR1 and CDR2 (germline): DFQATT, SNEGSKA (reference sequence). J gave up 4 bases and V 1 base, and 6 bases lay outside the gene matches. The CDR3 is CSARVLAGGLADTQYF. CDR3 coding DNA: TGCAGTGCTAGAGTCCTAGCGGGAGGGCTGGCAGATACGCAGTATTTT.

This clonotype was observed many times. The chain is built from TRBV12-3 or TRBV12-4 and TRBJ2-7, with D tentatively TRBD1 (6 bases). The length of the CDR3 is 13 residues. V lost 5 bases and J 3 bases, leaving 11 bases between the germline ends. The CDR3 bases are TGTGCCAGCAGTCGACAGGTAGGCTACGAGCAGTACTTC. Protein sequence: CASSRQVGYEQYF.

This clonotype occurred many times. The J gene is TRBJ2-2, the V gene TRBV6-2 or TRBV6-3; TRBD2 might be the D (5 bases). V lost 7 bases and J lost 1, with 7 bases in between. This CDR3 region has 13 residues. The germline gives CDR1 MNHEY, CDR2 SVGEGT. The CDR3 DNA follows: TGTGCCAGCATGAGGGAGAACACCGGGGAGCTGTTTTTT. It specifies CASMRENTGELFF.

By share, this clonotype counts as medium-sized. The V gene is TRBV29-1, the J gene TRBJ2-2; TRBD2 agrees at 10 bases. V lost 5 bases to trimming and J lost 4 bases; unmatched junction nucleotides: 4. This CDR3 spans 14 amino acids. CDR1 is SQVTM and CDR2 is ANQGSEA in the germline V gene. The chain's CDR3 is CSVPGLASTGELFF. As DNA, the CDR3 is TGCAGCGTTCCGGGACTAGCGAGCACCGGGGAGCTGTTTTTT.

This clonotype was picked up many times. The chain couples TRBV9 to TRBJ2-1, with 8 nucleotides matching TRBD1. V shed 2 bases and J 0 bases; nucleotides not matched to a gene: 1. Per germline, CDR1 SGDLS and CDR2 YYNGEE. This CDR3 is built from 15 residues. The CDR3 protein is CASSVTGGSYNEQFF. The CDR3 DNA reads TGTGCCAGCAGCGTCACAGGGGGCTCCTACAATGAGCAGTTCTTC.

This clonotype was observed a few times. V and J are TRBV10-1 and TRBJ2-5, with D possibly being TRBD2 (5 bases). Per germline, CDR1 WNHNN and CDR2 SYGVQD (reference sequence). The CDR3 loop spans 15 amino acids. Trimming removed 7 bases at V and 5 bases at J, with 20 bases between. In DNA form, the CDR3 reads TGCGCCAGCACCCAACACGGACGCAGCGGCGAGACCCAGTACTTC. As protein: CASTQHGRSGETQYF.

Ten or more counts support this clonotype. The chain carries TRBV20-1 and TRBJ1-2; 7 nucleotides agree with TRBD1. The CDR3 sequence is 14 residues long. In germline, CDR1 is DFQATT, CDR2 SNEGSKA (reference sequence). The V and J ends lost 0 bases and 2 bases, in that order; junction bases with no gene match: 3. Here the CDR3 reads CSAREGQLNYGYTF. CDR3 nucleotide sequence: TGCAGTGCTAGAGAGGGACAGCTAAACTATGGCTACACCTTC.

This clonotype came up many times. V usage is TRBV4-3 and J usage is TRBJ2-1; possibly TRBD1 for D (5 bases). V was shortened by 5 bases and J by 9 bases, with 17 bases between the two germline ends. This CDR3 is 14 amino acids long. Germline CDR1 reads LGHNA; CDR2 reads YSLEER. CDR3 sequence (DNA): TGCGCCAGCAGCTATACAGGCCGTCCGGGTGAGCAGTTCTTC. Translation gives CASSYTGRPGEQFF.

This clonotype has ten or more counts. This chain joins TRBV15 and TRBJ2-5, with D hard to call. Per germline, CDR1 LNHNV and CDR2 YYDKDF (reference sequence). The CDR3 is 12 amino acids. V lost 6 bases to trimming and J lost 2 bases, with 7 bases between them. For the CDR3, the DNA is TGTGCCACCAGTATCCATCAAGAGACCCAGTACTTC. It is translated as CATSIHQETQYF.

This clonotype appeared many times. The rearrangement uses TRBV5-1 and TRBJ2-5, with D possibly being TRBD2 (5 bases). Germline V CDR1 and CDR2: SGHRS, YFSETQ. The germline V and J ends were trimmed by 4 bases and 4 bases, with 17 bases remaining between them. This CDR3 is 15 amino acids long. The CDR3 sequence is CASSATYREGETQYF. The DNA for the CDR3 is TGCGCCAGCAGCGCAACCTACCGTGAGGGAGAGACCCAGTACTTC.

This clonotype was detected only a few times. J is TRBJ1-1 and V is TRBV7-9; possibly TRBD1 for D (6 bases). The germline V gene has CDR1 SEHNR and CDR2 FQNEAQ (reference sequence). V shed 5 bases and J shed 7 bases, with 17 bases lying between them. The length of the CDR3 is 14 residues. CDR3: CASSPRGALDEAFF. CDR3 sequence (DNA): TGTGCCAGCAGCCCTAGGGGGGCTCTCGATGAAGCTTTCTTT.

On this clonotype: This sequence may be a read error, since a much larger clone differs from it by one base. The V and J genes are TRBV28 and TRBJ1-1; 7 bases fit TRBD1. The CDR3 has 13 amino acids. J gave up 5 bases and V 6 bases, and 6 bases lay outside the gene matches. The germline CDR1 and CDR2 sequences are MDHEN and SYDVKM. The CDR3 sequence is CASRLGQKTEAFF. Written as DNA, the CDR3 is TGTGCCAGCAGACTGGGACAGAAGACTGAAGCTTTCTTT. The full variable domain, with the rest looked up from reference TRBV28 and TRBJ1-1, is DVKVTQSSRYLVKRTGEKVFLECVQDMDHENMFWYRQDPGLGLRLIYFSYDVKMKEKGDIPEGYSVSREKKERFSLILESASTNQTSMYLCASRLGQKTEAFFGQGTRLTVV.

V gene TRBV11-2 combines with J gene TRBJ2-1; D may be TRBD2 (5 bases). The CDR3 spans 16 residues. Deletions cut 4 bases from V and 4 bases from J, with 17 bases between. CDR1 is SGHAT and CDR2 is FQNNGV in the germline V gene. The CDR3 bases are TGTGCCAGCAGCTCAAAGAGTAGCGAGAGTTACAATGAGCAGTTCTTC. It encodes CASSSKSSESYNEQFF.

In its sample, this clonotype was seen a few times. The chain links TRBV5-1 to TRBJ2-7; 10 bases match TRBD2. With 0 bases clipped from V and 2 bases from J, the junction kept 2 bases outside the gene matches. The CDR3 is 15 residues long. Germline V CDR1 and CDR2: SGHRS, YFSETQ. The CDR3 coding sequence is TGCGCCAGCAGCTTGGTTAGCGGGAGGCCCTACGAGCAGTACTTC. It is translated as CASSLVSGRPYEQYF.

Ten or more counts support this clonotype. The chain carries TRBV5-1 and TRBJ2-2; TRBD2 is a possible D gene (5 bases). The CDR3 is 16 residues long. Germline-derived CDR1 and CDR2 are SGHRS and YFSETQ. V was clipped by 4 bases and J by 3 bases, with 16 bases between them. This chain's CDR3 is CASSPLGGRDTGELFF. The CDR3 DNA follows: TGCGCCAGCAGCCCGCTCGGCGGGCGAGACACCGGGGAGCTGTTTTTT.

In the case of this clonotype: A much larger clone is a single base away; this may be a read error. The rearrangement joins TRBV5-4 to TRBJ2-7; D remains ambiguous. From germline, CDR1 is SGHNT and CDR2 YYREEE (reference sequence). The CDR3 is 15 residues long. V lost 5 bases, J lost 0 bases, and 15 bases lay in between. The CDR3 nucleotides read TGTGCCAGCAGTCGCCAGACTGGCGGCTCCTACGAGCAGTACTTC. Encoded protein: CASSRQTGGSYEQYF. Drawing the rest from reference TRBV5-4 and TRBJ2-7, the complete variable domain is ETGVTQSPTHLIKTRGQQVTLRCSSQSGHNTVSWYQQALGQGPQFIFQYYREEENGRGNFPPRFSGLQFPNYSSELNVNALELDDSALYLCASSRQTGGSYEQYFGPGTRLTVT.

This clonotype has a count of ten or more. This chain links TRBV27 with TRBJ2-1; 8 bases fit TRBD1. The CDR3 length is 12 residues. CDR1 is MNHEY and CDR2 is SMNVEV in the germline V gene (reference sequence). V gave up 6 bases and J gave up 12 bases; unmatched junction bases: 7. This CDR3 is CASRPSGGGQFF. The CDR3 DNA reads TGTGCCAGCAGACCGTCAGGGGGCGGGCAGTTCTTC.

This clonotype has ten or more counts. The V gene is TRBV5-6, the J gene TRBJ1-2, with D hard to call. CDR3 length equals 12 residues. Looked up from germline, CDR1 is SGHDT and CDR2 is YYEEEE. The germline V and J ends were trimmed by 0 bases and 5 bases, with 5 bases remaining between them. Written as DNA, the CDR3 is TGTGCCAGCAGCTTGGAAGCGTATGGCTACACCTTC. This codes for CASSLEAYGYTF. Full variable domain (missing parts from reference TRBV5-6 and TRBJ1-2): DAGVTQSPTHLIKTRGQQVTLRCSPKSGHDTVSWYQQALGQGPQFIFQYYEEEERQRGNFPDRFSGHQFPNYSSELNVNALLLGDSALYLCASSLEAYGYTFGSGTRLTVV.

This clonotype was recorded at least ten times. The chain joins TRBV20-1 to TRBJ1-5, with 7 bases lining up with TRBD1. Trimming took 5 bases from V and 8 from J; bases not matched to a gene: 6. The V gene's germline CDR1 is DFQATT and CDR2 SNEGSKA (reference sequence). The CDR3 loop spans 12 amino acids. CDR3 amino acids: CSARTGAEPQHF. The CDR3 DNA sequence: TGCAGTGCTCGAACAGGGGCTGAGCCCCAGCATTTT.

This clonotype was seen many times. The rearrangement links TRBV12-3 or TRBV12-4 to TRBJ2-7; the match to TRBD2 covers 13 bases. This CDR3 spans 14 amino acids. The trim removed 5 bases at V and 9 bases at J, leaving 7 bases unmatched. CDR3 nucleotide sequence: TGTGCCAGCAGTGTAGGGACTAGCGGGACTGCGCAGTACTTC. Translated: CASSVGTSGTAQYF.

This clonotype came up a few times. J is TRBJ2-5 and V is TRBV20-1, with D tentatively TRBD1 (5 bases). V lost 0 bases and J 4 bases, leaving 12 bases between the germline ends. The CDR3 is 14 amino acids. CDR1 is DFQATT, CDR2 SNEGSKA, per germline (reference sequence). CDR3 loop: CSAREGRGPETQYF. The CDR3 DNA reads TGCAGTGCTAGAGAGGGGCGTGGACCAGAGACCCAGTACTTC.

This chain joins TRBV12-3 or TRBV12-4 and TRBJ1-3, with D perhaps TRBD1 (5 bases). The CDR3 is 17 residues long. The V end was cut by 2 bases, the J end by 1 base, with 15 bases between. CDR3 in amino acids: CASSLTPQGGSGNTIYF. The CDR3 DNA reads as TGTGCCAGCAGTTTAACGCCGCAGGGTGGTTCTGGAAACACCATATATTTT.

In this sample, this clonotype turned up many times. The chain has TRBV12-3 or TRBV12-4 and TRBJ2-1, with TRBD2 matching over 12 bases. V was clipped by 5 bases and J by 7 bases; unmatched bases: 9. CDR3 length: 16 amino acids. CDR3 DNA: TGTGCCAGCAGTCCCCGCCTAGCGGGAGGGACAAATGAGCAGTTCTTC. It is translated as CASSPRLAGGTNEQFF.

The V call is TRBV6-2 or TRBV6-3, the J call TRBJ2-3; D uncertain. The CDR3 totals 12 residues. CDR1 is MNHEY, CDR2 SVGEGT, per germline. With 4 bases removed from V and 10 bases from J, the gap between germline ends came to 12 bases. The CDR3 nucleotides are TGTGCCAGCAGTTCGACTTGGTACGCGCAGTATTTT. Protein: CASSSTWYAQYF.

This clonotype was counted many times. The rearrangement uses TRBV6-5 and TRBJ2-1, with TRBD2 matching over 8 bases. V shed 4 bases, J shed 5 bases, and the junction held 4 bases outside the gene matches. There are 14 residues in the CDR3. Germline CDR1 is MNHEY and CDR2 is SVGAGI. The CDR3 nucleotides read TGTGCCAGCAGTTTAGCGGGAACACACAATGAGCAGTTCTTC. Its translation: CASSLAGTHNEQFF.

This clonotype has at least ten counts. J is TRBJ1-2 and V is TRBV3-1, with D uncertain. The CDR3 is 14 residues long. CDR1 and CDR2 (germline): LGHDT, YNNKEL (reference sequence). V lost 1 base and J 6 bases, leaving 12 bases between the germline ends. The CDR3 region is CASSQAGTVNGYTF. The CDR3 nucleotides read TGTGCCAGCAGCCAAGCTGGAACAGTGAATGGCTACACCTTC.